This passage covers 20 T cell receptor beta chains from one sample sequenced in a study of OX40 agonist ivuxolimab in advanced cancers. This table comes from immunoSEQ multiplex PCR, and its TCRdb copy is limited to in-frame clones, with some not included. Here the sample spans around 37,000 clones, roughly 76% being singletons. The sequences come from CD4+ or CD8+ T cells sorted from blood, collected in a trial of the OX40 agonist ivuxolimab. These receptors all come from an adult with an advanced solid tumor such as melanoma, head and neck, liver or kidney cancer.

Here the CDR3 DNA reads TGTGCCAGCAGTTTGTCAGCCGCTGCGGCTTTCTTT. It specifies CASSLSAAAAFF. The chain employs TRBV2 and TRBJ1-1, with D uncertain. Trimming pared 5 bases from V and 11 bases from J, leaving 15 bases between. The CDR3 is made up of 12 amino acids. Germline V CDR1 and CDR2: SNHLY, FYNNEI. Looking up the rest from reference TRBV2 and TRBJ1-1 gives the full variable domain: EPEVTQTPSHQVTQMGQEVILRCVPISNHLYFYWYRQILGQKVEFLVSFYNNEISEKSEIFDDQFSVERPDGSNFTLKIRSTKLEDSAMYFCASSLSAAAAFFGQGTRLTVV.

V gene TRBV5-4 combines with J gene TRBJ2-3; 13 nucleotides line up with TRBD2. This CDR3 is 15 amino acids long. The germline V gene has CDR1 SGHNT and CDR2 YYREEE (reference sequence). V shed 4 bases, J shed 5 bases, and the junction held 4 bases outside the gene matches. The CDR3 bases are TGTGCCAGCAGCAAGGGACTAGCGGGGATAGATACGCAGTATTTT. Its translation: CASSKGLAGIDTQYF.

The rearrangement joins TRBV7-2 to TRBJ2-1; D is undetermined. This CDR3 has 11 amino acids. Germline CDR1 and CDR2: SGHTA and FQGNSA. With 5 bases removed from V and 12 bases from J, the gap between germline ends came to 11 bases. The CDR3 region has the DNA TGTGCCAGCAGCCCGGGTCCGGGGCAGTTCTTC. This codes for CASSPGPGQFF.

This chain connects TRBV5-1 to TRBJ2-7; TRBD1 might be the D (5 bases). The CDR3 is 14 residues long. The ends were cut back, 3 bases at V and 2 bases at J, with 12 bases in the middle. Germline lookup yields CDR1 SGHRS and CDR2 YFSETQ. The CDR3 DNA sequence: TGCGCCAGCAGCTGCCCGACAGAGACCTACGAGCAGTACTTC. It encodes CASSCPTETYEQYF.

The chain is built from TRBV4-1 and TRBJ1-5, with no clear D. Germline V gives CDR1 MGHRA, CDR2 YSYEKL. CDR3 size: 15 residues. V lost 2 bases and J lost 6, with 14 bases in between. CDR3 amino acids: CASSQIYGWGQPQHF. CDR3 nucleotides: TGCGCCAGCAGCCAAATCTATGGCTGGGGTCAGCCCCAGCATTTT.

The chain uses TRBV5-5 and TRBJ1-5; possibly TRBD1 for D (6 bases). CDR3 size: 15 residues. Germline CDR1 and CDR2: SGHKS and YYEKEE (reference sequence). Between the trimmed V and J ends, which lost 0 bases and 7 bases, there was a span of 14 bases. In DNA form, the CDR3 reads TGTGCCAGCAGCTTGGGCCCACAGGGTCGACAGCCCCAGCATTTT. Residues: CASSLGPQGRQPQHF.

The chain joins TRBV19 to TRBJ2-4, with no clear D. In germline, CDR1 is LNHDA, CDR2 SQIVND (reference sequence). With 4 bases removed from V and 6 bases from J, the gap between germline ends came to 19 bases. This CDR3 is built from 16 residues. CDR3 sequence: CASSTVGHLITNIQYF. The CDR3 coding sequence is TGTGCCAGTAGTACCGTGGGCCACCTAATTACAAACATTCAGTACTTC.

The chain employs TRBV14 and TRBJ1-1; D call uncertain. This CDR3 spans 11 amino acids. CDR1 is SGHDN and CDR2 is FVKESK in the germline V gene. V was pared by 2 bases and J by 7 bases, with 5 bases between. CDR3 in DNA: TGTGCCAGCAGCCAAAGCAGTGAAGCTTTCTTT. Its translation: CASSQSSEAFF.

This clone was seen only once. The rearrangement joins TRBV28 to TRBJ1-1, with 7 bases that match TRBD1. V was clipped by 5 bases and J by 4 bases; unmatched bases: 7. Germline CDR1 is MDHEN and CDR2 is SYDVKM. CDR3 length equals 14 residues. For the CDR3, the DNA is TGTGCCAGCAGTCCACAGGGGCCGGCCACTGAAGCTTTCTTT. Residues: CASSPQGPATEAFF.

The chain recombines TRBV5-4 with TRBJ2-5; D not certain. The length of the CDR3 is 13 residues. CDR1 and CDR2 (germline): SGHNT, YYREEE (reference sequence). Trimming shortened V by 3 bases and J by 4 bases, and 10 bases separated the two germline ends. As DNA, the CDR3 is TGTGCCAGCAGCTCGCTAGGGCGAGAGACCCAGTACTTC. Amino acid sequence: CASSSLGRETQYF. The full variable domain, in which reference TRBV5-4 and TRBJ2-5 provide the parts outside the CDR3, is ETGVTQSPTHLIKTRGQQVTLRCSSQSGHNTVSWYQQALGQGPQFIFQYYREEENGRGNFPPRFSGLQFPNYSSELNVNALELDDSALYLCASSSLGRETQYFGPGTRLLVL.

The chain joins TRBV28 to TRBJ1-5, with D possibly TRBD1 on 6 matching bases. Germline V gene data show CDR1 as MDHEN and CDR2 as SYDVKM. Trimming removed 7 bases from V and 5 bases from J, with 9 bases in between. This CDR3 comprises 12 residues. This chain's CDR3 is CASTTGYQPQHF. DNA of the CDR3: TGTGCCAGCACCACAGGGTATCAGCCCCAGCATTTT.

The gene calls are TRBV28 and TRBJ1-3, with D hard to call. The CDR3 length is 14 residues. CDR1 and CDR2 from the germline V gene are MDHEN and SYDVKM. Trimming removed 3 bases from V and 0 bases from J, with 6 bases in between. The CDR3: CASSFGGSGNTIYF. The CDR3 bases are TGTGCCAGCAGTTTCGGAGGCTCTGGAAACACCATATATTTT.

This chain connects TRBV7-9 to TRBJ2-7; D is ambiguous. Germline V lookup: CDR1 SEHNR, CDR2 FQNEAQ (reference sequence). The CDR3 covers 14 residues. V was shortened by 2 bases and J by 3 bases, with 11 bases between the two germline ends. DNA of the CDR3: TGTGCCAGCAGCTTAAGAGAGAAAAACTACGAGCAGTACTTC. Translated, it gives CASSLREKNYEQYF. The variable domain in full, with the rest retrieved from reference TRBV7-9 and TRBJ2-7, is DTGVSQNPRHKITKRGQNVTFRCDPISEHNRLYWYRQTLGQGPEFLTYFQNEAQLEKSRLLSDRFSAERPKGSFSTLEIQRTEQGDSAMYLCASSLREKNYEQYFGPGTRLTVT.

This clone was picked up one time. The rearrangement links TRBV5-6 to TRBJ1-1, with 7 bases identical to TRBD1. The J segment lost 0 bases and the V segment lost 4 bases, leaving 9 bases of the junction unmatched. From germline, CDR1 is SGHDT and CDR2 YYEEEE. CDR3 size: 16 residues. DNA of the CDR3: TGTGCCAGCAGCCCGATCCAGGACAGGCTGAACACTGAAGCTTTCTTT. Protein: CASSPIQDRLNTEAFF. Full variable domain (remainder filled in from reference TRBV5-6 and TRBJ1-1): DAGVTQSPTHLIKTRGQQVTLRCSPKSGHDTVSWYQQALGQGPQFIFQYYEEEERQRGNFPDRFSGHQFPNYSSELNVNALLLGDSALYLCASSPIQDRLNTEAFFGQGTRLTVV.

This chain joins TRBV7-7 and TRBJ2-5; TRBD1 might be the D (5 bases). V gave up 1 base and J gave up 5 bases, with 8 bases separating them. The CDR3 has 13 amino acids. Germline CDR1 SSHAT, CDR2 FNYEAQ (reference sequence). The CDR3 region is CASSLGQGETQYF. DNA of the CDR3: TGTGCCAGCAGCTTAGGCCAGGGCGAGACCCAGTACTTC. Together with reference TRBV7-7 and TRBJ2-5, the CDR3 gives the full variable domain: GAGVSQSPRYKVTKRGQDVTLRCDPISSHATLYWYQQALGQGPEFLTYFNYEAQPDKSGLPSDRFSAERPEGSISTLTIQRTEQRDSAMYRCASSLGQGETQYFGPGTRLLVL.

The chain employs TRBV7-8 and TRBJ2-3; 15 bases are a match to TRBD2. Germline CDR1 and CDR2: SGHVS and FQNEAQ. The ends lost 1 base at V and 4 bases at J; junction bases unmatched: 6. CDR3 length: 18 amino acids. The CDR3 DNA is TGTGCCAGCAGCTTAGAAGGGACTAGCGGGAGGAAGGCAGATACGCAGTATTTT. Amino acid sequence: CASSLEGTSGRKADTQYF.

J is TRBJ1-4 and V is TRBV4-3, with D hard to call. Germline V gives CDR1 LGHNA, CDR2 YSLEER. V was pared by 1 base and J by 3 bases, with 15 bases between. The CDR3 sequence is 17 residues long. The DNA of the CDR3 is TGCGCCAGCAGCCAAGCCGAGGGAAGGAAAGCTAATGAAAAACTGTTTTTT. This codes for CASSQAEGRKANEKLFF.

The chain is built from TRBV5-6 and TRBJ2-7; 7 bases map to TRBD1. Germline-derived CDR1 and CDR2 are SGHDT and YYEEEE. This CDR3 comprises 14 residues. Trimming removed 2 bases from V and 4 bases from J; junction bases left unmatched: 6. The CDR3 loop is CASSFVDRRYEQYF. The CDR3 DNA reads as TGTGCCAGCAGCTTCGTGGACAGGCGGTACGAGCAGTACTTC.

The chain recombines TRBV7-9 with TRBJ2-2; tentatively, D is TRBD2 (5 bases). CDR3 length: 13 amino acids. The V end was cut by 7 bases, the J end by 5 bases, with 11 bases between. From germline, CDR1 is SEHNR and CDR2 FQNEAQ (reference sequence). The CDR3 region has the DNA TGTGCCAGCAAGTTTAGGGAGACCGGGGAGCTGTTTTTT. Translation: CASKFRETGELFF.

This chain links TRBV29-1 with TRBJ1-2; TRBD1 might be the D (6 bases). Between the trimmed V and J ends, which lost 6 bases and 6 bases, there was a span of 20 bases. CDR3 length: 14 amino acids. Germline loops: CDR1 SQVTM, CDR2 ANQGSEA. The CDR3 loop is CSVGGRTTEDGYTF. The CDR3 coding sequence is TGCAGCGTGGGGGGCCGGACAACGGAGGATGGCTACACCTTC.